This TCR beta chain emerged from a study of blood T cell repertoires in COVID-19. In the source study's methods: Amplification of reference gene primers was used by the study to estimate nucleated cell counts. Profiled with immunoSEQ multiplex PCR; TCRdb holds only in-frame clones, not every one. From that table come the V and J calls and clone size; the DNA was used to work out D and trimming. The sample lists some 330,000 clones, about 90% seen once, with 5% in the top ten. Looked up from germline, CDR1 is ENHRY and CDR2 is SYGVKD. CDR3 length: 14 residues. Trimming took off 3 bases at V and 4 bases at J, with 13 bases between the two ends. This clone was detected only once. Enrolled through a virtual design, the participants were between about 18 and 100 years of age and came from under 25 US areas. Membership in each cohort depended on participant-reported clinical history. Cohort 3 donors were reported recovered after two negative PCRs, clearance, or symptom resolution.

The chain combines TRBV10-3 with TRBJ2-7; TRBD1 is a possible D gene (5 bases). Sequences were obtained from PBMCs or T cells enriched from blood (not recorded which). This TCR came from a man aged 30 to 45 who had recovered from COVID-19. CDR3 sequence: CAISDQGSKYEQYF. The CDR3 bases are TGTGCCATCAGTGACCAGGGAAGCAAATACGAGCAGTACTTC.